This is a list of T cell receptor beta chains from one sample in a study of blood T cell repertoires in COVID-19. Some clones are missing from TCRdb's copy, which holds only in-frame ones; the method was immunoSEQ multiplex PCR. The repertoire holds 150,000 to 200,000 clones, with around four fifths as singletons. Material: PBMCs or T cells enriched from blood (not recorded which). These receptors were taken from a man between 65 and 85 years old who had been exposed to COVID-19. Each CDR3 is given with its conserved first and last residue. Fields, in order: J gene, D gene, clone size, V gene, CDR3 DNA, CDR3 protein. D genes are given only for firm matches. The size of a clone is reported for some rows only, either as once, few or many, or as a class for expanded clones.

>TRBJ1-3|NA|NA|TRBV15
TGTGCCACCAGCAGAGATCGTTCAGGTTCTGGAAACACCATATATTTT
CATSRDRSGSGNTIYF
>TRBJ1-2|TRBD1|NA|TRBV3-1/TRBV3-2
TGTGCCAGCATGAGGGGACAGGGCGGCGGCTACACCTTC
CASMRGQGGGYTF
>TRBJ2-7|NA|NA|TRBV7-9
TGTGCCAGCAGCTTAAAGGGACACCCCTACGAGCAGTACTTC
CASSLKGHPYEQYF
>TRBJ1-2|NA|NA|TRBV29-1
TGCAGCGTTGAATGGAGGGCGCCAAACTATGGCTACACCTTC
CSVEWRAPNYGYTF
>TRBJ1-2|NA|once|TRBV7-9
TGTGCCAGCAGCTTATTAAAGGACGGACTTAACTATGGCTACACCTTC
CASSLLKDGLNYGYTF
>TRBJ2-1|NA|NA|TRBV7-3
TGTGCCAGCAGCTTAGGTACCGGGGATGGTAATGAGCAGTTCTTC
CASSLGTGDGNEQFF
>TRBJ2-1|NA|NA|TRBV6-5
TGTGCCAGCAGTTCGGACAGAATCGGGGAGCAGTTCTTC
CASSSDRIGEQFF
>TRBJ1-6|NA|NA|TRBV6-6
TGTGCCAGCAGTCCCCCCACTCCTAATTCACCCCTCCACTTT
CASSPPTPNSPLHF
>TRBJ2-7|NA|few|TRBV11-2
TGTGCCAGCAGCCCCGGTTTTAGCTCCTACGAGCAGTACTTC
CASSPGFSSYEQYF
>TRBJ1-3|TRBD1|NA|TRBV9
TGTGCCAGCAGCGGGACAGGGACAACAGGAAACACCATATATTTT
CASSGTGTTGNTIYF
>TRBJ2-3|TRBD1|NA|TRBV19
TGTGCCAGTAGTAAATCCCGACAGGGGACAGATACGCAGTATTTT
CASSKSRQGTDTQYF
>TRBJ1-2|NA|NA|TRBV14
TGTGCCAGCAGCCAAGGTCTGGGGCCCTTCGATGGCTACACCTTC
CASSQGLGPFDGYTF
>TRBJ2-7|TRBD2|NA|TRBV10-3
TGTGCTACGGCGGGGGATAACTACGAGCAGTACTTC
CATAGDNYEQYF
>TRBJ2-3|TRBD1|NA|TRBV28
TGTGCCAGCAGTTTTTCTCAGGGGGCCACAGATACGCAGTATTTT
CASSFSQGATDTQYF
>TRBJ2-6|NA|NA|TRBV4-2
TGTGCCAGCAGCCAAACCCGGGACGGGAGCTCTGGGGCCAACGTCCTGACTTTC
CASSQTRDGSSGANVLTF
>TRBJ2-3|TRBD1|few|TRBV6-5
TGTGCCAGCATCAAAGACAGGGGCACAGATACGCAGTATTTT
CASIKDRGTDTQYF
>TRBJ2-7|TRBD2|NA|TRBV10-1
TGCGCCAGCAGTGACCATAGCGGGAGGGCCGGGGACGAGCAGTACTTC
CASSDHSGRAGDEQYF
>TRBJ1-5|NA|NA|TRBV6-5
TGTGCCAGCAGACCTGGACAGCGCAGCAATCAGCCCCAGCATTTT
CASRPGQRSNQPQHF
>TRBJ1-1|TRBD1|NA|TRBV6-5
TGTGCCAGCAGCCCGACAGGGAAGGTCAACACTGAAGCTTTCTTT
CASSPTGKVNTEAFF
>TRBJ2-1|NA|NA|TRBV5-1
TGCGCCAGCAGCCCTCGGACAGCTAACTACAATGAGCAGTTCTTC
CASSPRTANYNEQFF
>TRBJ2-7|NA|NA|TRBV3-1/TRBV3-2
TGTGCCAGCAGGAAAGGGGGGGCCAACGAGCAGTACTTC
CASRKGGANEQYF
>TRBJ1-2|TRBD1|NA|TRBV7-9
TGTGCCAGCAGCTTGAAATCAGGGGGCAACTATGGCTACACCTTC
CASSLKSGGNYGYTF
>TRBJ1-1|NA|NA|TRBV7-9
TGTGCCAGCAGCCCCCTGAGTCGGTCGCCTGAAGCTTTCTTT
CASSPLSRSPEAFF
>TRBJ2-1|NA|NA|TRBV6-5
TGTGCCAGCACTAGAGGTTTCAATGAGCAGTTCTTC
CASTRGFNEQFF
>TRBJ2-7|TRBD2|NA|TRBV6-4
TGTGCCAGCAGCCCCCCCGTCCCAGGACTAGCGGGAGAATTGGACGAGCAGTACTTC
CASSPPVPGLAGELDEQYF
>TRBJ1-5|NA|NA|TRBV10-3
TGTGCCATCAGTGAAGACAGGAGAAATCAGCCCCAGCATTTT
CAISEDRRNQPQHF
>TRBJ1-2|NA|NA|TRBV6-2/TRBV6-3
TGTGCCAGCAGTTACCCCTCTCTGCGAGGGATGGGCTATGGCTACACCTTC
CASSYPSLRGMGYGYTF
>TRBJ1-1|NA|NA|TRBV27
TGTGCCAGCAGTAGAGGGACAGAAGCTTTCTTT
CASSRGTEAFF
>TRBJ1-4|TRBD1|once|TRBV7-9
TGTGCCAGCAGCCACCGACAGGGATCTAATGAAAAACTGTTTTTT
CASSHRQGSNEKLFF
>TRBJ2-6|NA|NA|TRBV5-1
TGCGCCAGCAGCCCGCGGCCCCCGTCTTTAAGCCGGGCCAACGTCCTGACTTTC
CASSPRPPSLSRANVLTF
>TRBJ1-5|TRBD1|once|TRBV19
TGTGCCAGTAGTAAACCGGGACAGGGGAATCAGCCCCAGCATTTT
CASSKPGQGNQPQHF
>TRBJ1-1|TRBD1|NA|TRBV30
TGTGCCAGACACCAACCGGGACAGGGTCTGCACACTGAAGCTTTCTTT
CARHQPGQGLHTEAFF
>TRBJ1-4|TRBD1|NA|TRBV4-2
TGTGCCAGCAGCCGACGTCCTCGCGGGACAGAAAATGAAAAACTGTTTTTT
CASSRRPRGTENEKLFF
>TRBJ2-7|NA|NA|TRBV27
TGTGCCAGCAGTTTAGCGACAGGCCTTTACGAGCAGTACTTC
CASSLATGLYEQYF
>TRBJ2-1|NA|NA|TRBV13
TGTGCCAGCAGCTTTTCTCTTGTGATAGGGGGGGTCGTCTACAATGAGCAGTTCTTC
CASSFSLVIGGVVYNEQFF
>TRBJ1-4|NA|NA|TRBV6-5
TGTGCCAGCAGTAGGGGAATTGCTAATGAAAAACTGTTTTTT
CASSRGIANEKLFF
>TRBJ2-3|NA|NA|TRBV6-5
TGTGCCAGCAGTTACTCGGCTAGTGCTAGCACAGATACGCAGTATTTT
CASSYSASASTDTQYF
>TRBJ1-2|NA|NA|TRBV7-2
TGTGCCAGCAGCTCGAGGGTCTTTTATGGCTACACCTTC
CASSSRVFYGYTF
>TRBJ1-6|TRBD1|NA|TRBV2
TGTGCCAGCAGGATAGGGACAGGGATGGATTCACCCCTCCACTTT
CASRIGTGMDSPLHF
>TRBJ2-1|TRBD2|many|TRBV18
TGTGCCAGCTCATCAGGACTAGCGGGCACCGAGCAGTTCTTC
CASSSGLAGTEQFF
>TRBJ2-3|NA|once|TRBV5-6
TGTGCCAGCAGCGCGCGATCTAGCGCAGATACGCAGTATTTT
CASSARSSADTQYF
>TRBJ2-7|NA|NA|TRBV10-1
TGCGCCAGCACCATCGGGGATGAGCAGTACTTC
CASTIGDEQYF
>TRBJ1-4|TRBD1|NA|TRBV27
TGTGCCAGCAGTTTAGGACAGGGGTTAGGAGAAAAACTGTTTTTT
CASSLGQGLGEKLFF
>TRBJ2-2|NA|NA|TRBV12-3/TRBV12-4
TGTGCCAGCAGTTTAGTGGAGAGCGGGGAGCTGTTTTTT
CASSLVESGELFF
>TRBJ2-2|NA|NA|TRBV9
TGTGCCAGCAGCTGGACTCTTCCCGGGGAGCTGTTTTTT
CASSWTLPGELFF
>TRBJ2-7|TRBD2|NA|TRBV7-2
TGTGCCAGCAGCTTCACTTTAGCGGGAAAGTCCTACGAGCAGTACTTC
CASSFTLAGKSYEQYF
>TRBJ2-7|TRBD1|NA|TRBV9
TGTGCCAGCAGCGTAGACGGGGACAGGGGAAACGAGCAGTACTTC
CASSVDGDRGNEQYF
>TRBJ1-2|TRBD1|NA|TRBV5-6
TGTGCCAGCAGCCAGGGACAGGGGGCGCGAAGCTATGGCTACACCTTC
CASSQGQGARSYGYTF
>TRBJ1-4|NA|NA|TRBV19
TGTGCCAGTAGTATAGGGGCCGGGATCCCCCTAGGTGAAAAACTGTTTTTT
CASSIGAGIPLGEKLFF
>TRBJ2-2|NA|NA|TRBV7-2
TGTGCCAGCAGCTTGGCTTCAGCCGGGGAGCTGTTTTTT
CASSLASAGELFF
>TRBJ2-1|TRBD2|NA|TRBV11-2
TGTGCCAGCAGCTGGTCTAGCGGGAGTAACAATGAGCAGTTCTTC
CASSWSSGSNNEQFF
>TRBJ1-1|NA|few|TRBV18
TGTGCCAGCTCACCAGCAGACATAAACACTGAAGCTTTCTTT
CASSPADINTEAFF
>TRBJ2-6|NA|NA|TRBV6-5
TGTGCCAGCAGTTATTCTCGGGCCAACGTCCTGACTTTC
CASSYSRANVLTF
>TRBJ1-2|NA|NA|TRBV9
TGTGCCAGCAGCGTAGGACAGCAAAACTATGGCTACACCTTC
CASSVGQQNYGYTF
>TRBJ1-4|TRBD1|few|TRBV4-3
TGCGCCAGCAGCCTTGGCGGGACAGTGGCTGAAAAACTGTTTTTT
CASSLGGTVAEKLFF